This entry describes one TCR beta chain. Some clones are missing from TCRdb's copy, which holds only in-frame ones; the method was immunoSEQ multiplex PCR. The data show about 260,000 clones, 86% seen once. The sample comes from a study of blood T cell repertoires in COVID-19. Study as a whole: T cells, B-cell-depleted T cells, or PBMCs provided the cDNA or gDNA that served as material.

V trimming: 4 bases; J trimming: 3 bases; junction bases outside the gene matches: 13. This CDR3 contains 19 residues. From germline, CDR1 is SGHRS and CDR2 YFSETQ. Sequencing was carried out using peripheral blood. This chain joins TRBV5-1 and TRBJ2-1; 13 bases map to TRBD2. The origin of this receptor is a man aged 25 to 45 with active or convalescent COVID-19. The CDR3 loop is CASSQNELAGGLRYNEQFF. The CDR3 DNA reads TGCGCCAGCAGCCAAAACGAACTAGCGGGGGGGCTTCGCTACAATGAGCAGTTCTTC.